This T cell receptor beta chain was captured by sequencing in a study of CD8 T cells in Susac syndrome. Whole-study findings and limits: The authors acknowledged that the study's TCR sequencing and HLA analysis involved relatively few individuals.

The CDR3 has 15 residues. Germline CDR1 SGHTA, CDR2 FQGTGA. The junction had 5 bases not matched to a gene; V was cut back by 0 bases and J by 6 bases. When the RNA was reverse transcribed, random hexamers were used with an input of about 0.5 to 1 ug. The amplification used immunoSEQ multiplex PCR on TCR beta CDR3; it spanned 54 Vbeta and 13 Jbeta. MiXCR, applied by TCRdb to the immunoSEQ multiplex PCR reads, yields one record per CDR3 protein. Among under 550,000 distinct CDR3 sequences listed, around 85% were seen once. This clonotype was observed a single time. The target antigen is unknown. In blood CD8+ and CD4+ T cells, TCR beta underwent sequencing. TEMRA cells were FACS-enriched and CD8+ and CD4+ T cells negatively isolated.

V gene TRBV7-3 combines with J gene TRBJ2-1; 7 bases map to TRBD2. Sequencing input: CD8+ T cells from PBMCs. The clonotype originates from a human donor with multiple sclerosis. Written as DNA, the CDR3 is TGTGCCAGCAGCTTAACGGGAGGGCGGGGCAATGAGCAGTTCTTC. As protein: CASSLTGGRGNEQFF. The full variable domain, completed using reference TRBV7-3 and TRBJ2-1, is GAGVSQTPSNKVTEKGKYVELRCDPISGHTALYWYRQSLGQGPEFLIYFQGTGAADDSGLPNDRFFAVRPEGSVSTLKIQRTERGDSAVYLCASSLTGGRGNEQFFGPGTRLTVL.